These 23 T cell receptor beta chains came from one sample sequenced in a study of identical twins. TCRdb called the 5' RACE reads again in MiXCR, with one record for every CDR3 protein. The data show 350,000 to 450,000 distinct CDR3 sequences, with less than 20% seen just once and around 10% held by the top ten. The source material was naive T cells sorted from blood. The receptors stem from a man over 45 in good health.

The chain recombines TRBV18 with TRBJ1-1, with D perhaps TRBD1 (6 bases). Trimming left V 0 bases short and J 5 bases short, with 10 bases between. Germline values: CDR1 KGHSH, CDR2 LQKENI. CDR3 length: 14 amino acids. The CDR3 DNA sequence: TGTGCCAGCTCACCACCGGACAGACTAACTGAAGCTTTCTTT. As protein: CASSPPDRLTEAFF.

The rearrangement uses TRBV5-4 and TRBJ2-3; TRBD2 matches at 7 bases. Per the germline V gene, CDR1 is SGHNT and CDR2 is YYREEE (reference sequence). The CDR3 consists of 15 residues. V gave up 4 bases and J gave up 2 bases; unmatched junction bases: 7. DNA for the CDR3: TGTGCCAGCAGCCCCCGGGACTACATCACAGATACGCAGTATTTT. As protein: CASSPRDYITDTQYF.

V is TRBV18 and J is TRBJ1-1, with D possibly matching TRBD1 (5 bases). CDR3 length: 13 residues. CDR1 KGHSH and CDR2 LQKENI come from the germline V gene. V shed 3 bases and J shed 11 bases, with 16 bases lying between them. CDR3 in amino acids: CASSPVESGEAFF. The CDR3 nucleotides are TGTGCCAGCTCACCGGTTGAATCGGGGGAGGCTTTCTTT.

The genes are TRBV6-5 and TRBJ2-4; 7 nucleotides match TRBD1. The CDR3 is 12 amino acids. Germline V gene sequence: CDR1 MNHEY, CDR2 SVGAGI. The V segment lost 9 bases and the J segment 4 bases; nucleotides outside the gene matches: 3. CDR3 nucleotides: TGTGCCAGTCCGGGACAGAAAAACATTCAGTACTTC. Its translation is CASPGQKNIQYF.

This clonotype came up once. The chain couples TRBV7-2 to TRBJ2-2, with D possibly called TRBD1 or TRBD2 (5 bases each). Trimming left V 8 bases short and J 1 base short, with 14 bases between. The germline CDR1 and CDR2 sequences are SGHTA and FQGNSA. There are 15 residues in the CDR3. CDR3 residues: CASPRGAGNTGELFF. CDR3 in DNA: TGTGCCAGCCCCCGAGGGGCGGGGAACACCGGGGAGCTGTTTTTT. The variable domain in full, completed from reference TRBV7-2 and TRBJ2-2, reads GAGVSQSPSNKVTEKGKDVELRCDPISGHTALYWYRQSLGQGLEFLIYFQGNSAPDKSGLPSDRFSAERTGGSVSTLTIQRTQQEDSAVYLCASPRGAGNTGELFFGEGSRLTVL.

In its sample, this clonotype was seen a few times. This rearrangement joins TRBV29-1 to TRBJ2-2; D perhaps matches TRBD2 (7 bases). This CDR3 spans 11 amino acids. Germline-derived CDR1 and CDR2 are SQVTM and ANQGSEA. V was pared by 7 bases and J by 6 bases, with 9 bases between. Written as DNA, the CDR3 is TGCAGCGCCGGGGGGCCCGGGGAGCTGTTTTTT. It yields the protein CSAGGPGELFF.

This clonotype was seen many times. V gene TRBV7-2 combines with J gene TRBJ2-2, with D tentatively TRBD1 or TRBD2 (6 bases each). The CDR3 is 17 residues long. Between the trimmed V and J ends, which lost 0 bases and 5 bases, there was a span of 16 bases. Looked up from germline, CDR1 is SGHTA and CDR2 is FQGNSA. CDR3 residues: CASSLAARGAQTGELFF. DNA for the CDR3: TGTGCCAGCAGCTTAGCGGCAAGGGGGGCGCAGACCGGGGAGCTGTTTTTT.

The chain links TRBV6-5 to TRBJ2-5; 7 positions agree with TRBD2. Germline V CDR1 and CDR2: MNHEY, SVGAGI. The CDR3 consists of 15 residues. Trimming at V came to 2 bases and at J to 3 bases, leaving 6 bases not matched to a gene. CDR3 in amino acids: CASSYPPGGKETQYF. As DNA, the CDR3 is TGTGCCAGCAGTTACCCACCCGGGGGGAAAGAGACCCAGTACTTC.

Written as DNA, the CDR3 is TGTGCCAGCAGTTACTCCTGGTACAAGGAACGGACTATTGCCAAAAACATTCAGTACTTC. The encoded protein is CASSYSWYKERTIAKNIQYF. The chain uses TRBV6-2 or TRBV6-3 and TRBJ2-4, with D perhaps TRBD2 (6 bases). Germline V gives CDR1 MNHEY, CDR2 SVGEGT. With 0 bases removed from V and 1 base from J, the gap between germline ends came to 22 bases. This CDR3 has 20 residues.

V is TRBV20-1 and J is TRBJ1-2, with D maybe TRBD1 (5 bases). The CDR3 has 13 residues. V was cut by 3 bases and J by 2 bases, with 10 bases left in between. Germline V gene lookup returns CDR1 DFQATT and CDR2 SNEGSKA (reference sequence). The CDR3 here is CSASIGVNYGYTF. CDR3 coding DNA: TGCAGTGCTAGTATAGGGGTAAACTATGGCTACACCTTC.

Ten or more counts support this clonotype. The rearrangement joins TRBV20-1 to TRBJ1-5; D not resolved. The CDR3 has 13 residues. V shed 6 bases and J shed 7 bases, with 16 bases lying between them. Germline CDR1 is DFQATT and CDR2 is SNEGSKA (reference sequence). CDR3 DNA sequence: TGCAGTGCGAGGGCCGACACGAAACAGCCCCAGCATTTT. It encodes CSARADTKQPQHF.

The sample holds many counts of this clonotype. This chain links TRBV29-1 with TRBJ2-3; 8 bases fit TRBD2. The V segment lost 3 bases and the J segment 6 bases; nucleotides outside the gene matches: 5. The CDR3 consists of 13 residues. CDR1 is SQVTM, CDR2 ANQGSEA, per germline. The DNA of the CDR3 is TGCAGCGTTGATGGGACTAGTAGTGATACGCAGTATTTT. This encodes CSVDGTSSDTQYF.

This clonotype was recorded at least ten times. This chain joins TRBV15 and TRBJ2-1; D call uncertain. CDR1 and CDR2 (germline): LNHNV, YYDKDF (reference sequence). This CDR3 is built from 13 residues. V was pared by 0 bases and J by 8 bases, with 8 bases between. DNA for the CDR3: TGTGCCACCAGCAGAGATAACGGCTATGAGCAGTTCTTC. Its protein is CATSRDNGYEQFF.

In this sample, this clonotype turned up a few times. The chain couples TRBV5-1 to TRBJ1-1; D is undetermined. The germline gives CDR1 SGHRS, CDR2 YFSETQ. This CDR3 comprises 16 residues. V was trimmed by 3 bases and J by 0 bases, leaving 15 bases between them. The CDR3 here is CASSSHGRTMNTEAFF. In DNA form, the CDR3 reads TGCGCCAGCAGCTCCCATGGACGGACCATGAACACTGAAGCTTTCTTT. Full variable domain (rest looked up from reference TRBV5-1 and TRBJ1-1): KAGVTQTPRYLIKTRGQQVTLSCSPISGHRSVSWYQQTPGQGLQFLFEYFSETQRNKGNFPGRFSGRQFSNSRSEMNVSTLELGDSALYLCASSSHGRTMNTEAFFGQGTRLTVV.

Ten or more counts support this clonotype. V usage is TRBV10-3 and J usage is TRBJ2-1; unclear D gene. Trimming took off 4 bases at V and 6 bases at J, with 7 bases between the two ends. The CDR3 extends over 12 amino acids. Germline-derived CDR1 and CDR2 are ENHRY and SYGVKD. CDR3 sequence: CAISASGNEQFF. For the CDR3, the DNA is TGTGCCATCAGTGCGAGTGGCAATGAGCAGTTCTTC.

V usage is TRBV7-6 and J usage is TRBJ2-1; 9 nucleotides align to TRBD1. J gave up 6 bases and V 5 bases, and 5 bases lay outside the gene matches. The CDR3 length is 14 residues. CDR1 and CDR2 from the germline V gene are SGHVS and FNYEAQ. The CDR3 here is CASSPRTGANEQFF. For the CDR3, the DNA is TGTGCCAGCAGCCCCCGGACAGGGGCCAATGAGCAGTTCTTC.

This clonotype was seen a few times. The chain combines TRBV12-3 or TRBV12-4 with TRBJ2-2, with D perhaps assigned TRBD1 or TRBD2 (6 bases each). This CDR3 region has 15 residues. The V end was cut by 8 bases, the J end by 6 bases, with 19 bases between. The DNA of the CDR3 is TGTGCCAGCGTCCGGGCCCTAGGGGGGTCCGGGGAGCTGTTTTTT. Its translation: CASVRALGGSGELFF.

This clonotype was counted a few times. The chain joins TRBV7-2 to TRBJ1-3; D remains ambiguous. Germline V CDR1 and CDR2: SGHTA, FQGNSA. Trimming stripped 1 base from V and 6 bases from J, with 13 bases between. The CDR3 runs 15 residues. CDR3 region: CASSLGPYGPNTIYF. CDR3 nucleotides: TGTGCCAGCAGCTTAGGCCCGTACGGCCCAAACACCATATATTTT.

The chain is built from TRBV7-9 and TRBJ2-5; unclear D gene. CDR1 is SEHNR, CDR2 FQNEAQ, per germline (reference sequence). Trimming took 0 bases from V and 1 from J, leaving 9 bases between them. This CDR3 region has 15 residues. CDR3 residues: CASSLAETRQETQYF. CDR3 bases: TGTGCCAGCAGCTTAGCGGAGACTCGCCAAGAGACCCAGTACTTC.

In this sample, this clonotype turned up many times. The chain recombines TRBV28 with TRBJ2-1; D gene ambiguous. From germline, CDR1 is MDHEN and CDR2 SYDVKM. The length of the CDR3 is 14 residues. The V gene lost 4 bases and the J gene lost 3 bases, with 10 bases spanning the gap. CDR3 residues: CASSWVVSYNEQFF. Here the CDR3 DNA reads TGTGCCAGCAGTTGGGTCGTCAGCTACAATGAGCAGTTCTTC.

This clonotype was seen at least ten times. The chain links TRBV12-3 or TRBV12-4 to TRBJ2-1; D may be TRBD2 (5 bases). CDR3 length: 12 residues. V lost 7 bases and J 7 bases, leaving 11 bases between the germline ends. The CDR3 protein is CASILEGNEQFF. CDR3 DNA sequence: TGTGCCAGCATTCTTGAGGGTAATGAGCAGTTCTTC.

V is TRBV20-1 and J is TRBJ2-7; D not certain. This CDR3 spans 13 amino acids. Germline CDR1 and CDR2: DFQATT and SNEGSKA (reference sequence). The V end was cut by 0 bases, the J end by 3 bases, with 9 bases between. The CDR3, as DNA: TGCAGTGCTAGAGATCTTCTCCACTACGAGCAGTACTTC. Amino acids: CSARDLLHYEQYF.

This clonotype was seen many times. The CDR3 sequence: CASSLDGDPNNEQFF. CDR3 bases: TGCGCCAGCAGCTTGGATGGCGACCCGAACAATGAGCAGTTCTTC. V usage is TRBV5-1 and J usage is TRBJ2-1; D uncertain. Per the germline V gene, CDR1 is SGHRS and CDR2 is YFSETQ. V lost 0 bases and J lost 5, with 12 bases in between. There are 15 residues in the CDR3.